Presented here are 4 T cell receptor beta chains from one specimen sequenced in a study of OX40 agonist ivuxolimab in advanced cancers. Clones were read by immunoSEQ multiplex PCR, and TCRdb kept only the in-frame ones, dropping some. The data hold just under 65,000 clones, with 85% to 90% observed a single time. Source: CD4+ or CD8+ T cells sorted from blood, taken in a trial of the OX40 agonist ivuxolimab. Receptor source: an adult with an advanced solid tumor such as melanoma, head and neck, liver or kidney cancer.

This clone was recorded only once. The CDR3 protein is CASSQDNAQSKPQHF. The CDR3 nucleotides read TGCGCCAGCAGCCAAGATAACGCGCAGAGTAAGCCCCAGCATTTT. The J gene is TRBJ1-5, the V gene TRBV4-1; no firm D call. Per germline, CDR1 MGHRA and CDR2 YSYEKL. Between the trimmed V and J ends, which lost 0 bases and 8 bases, there was a span of 14 bases. The CDR3 is 15 amino acids.

The chain links TRBV7-9 to TRBJ1-5; weak D call: TRBD1 (6 bases). Trimming pared 4 bases from V and 6 bases from J, leaving 10 bases between. CDR3 size: 13 residues. Germline assignment: CDR1 SEHNR and CDR2 FQNEAQ (reference sequence). CDR3 in amino acids: CASSSGGLQPQHF. CDR3 nucleotides: TGTGCCAGCAGCTCGGGGGGGCTTCAGCCCCAGCATTTT.

The chain joins TRBV11-3 to TRBJ2-2, with 8 bases matching TRBD1. The CDR3 consists of 15 residues. Germline V gives CDR1 SGHNT, CDR2 YENEEA. Trimming took 8 bases from V and 1 from J; bases not matched to a gene: 6. CDR3 in DNA: TGTGCCAGCGCCCCGGGACAGGAGAACACCGGGGAGCTGTTTTTT. Amino acid sequence: CASAPGQENTGELFF.

This clone was seen just once. The V gene is TRBV5-1, the J gene TRBJ2-3; no firm D call. V lost 1 base to trimming and J lost 0 bases, with 6 bases between them. Germline assignment: CDR1 SGHRS and CDR2 YFSETQ. This CDR3 is 14 amino acids long. The CDR3 DNA reads TGCGCCAGCAGCTTGCCCGGGAGCACAGATACGCAGTATTTT. Translated: CASSLPGSTDTQYF. The variable domain in full, completed from reference TRBV5-1 and TRBJ2-3, reads KAGVTQTPRYLIKTRGQQVTLSCSPISGHRSVSWYQQTPGQGLQFLFEYFSETQRNKGNFPGRFSGRQFSNSRSEMNVSTLELGDSALYLCASSLPGSTDTQYFGPGTRLTVL.